This T cell receptor (beta chain) was recorded in a study of T cells in localized non-small cell lung cancer. Measured with immunoSEQ multiplex PCR; TCRdb has only the in-frame clones, and not every one. The table has around 25,000 clones, roughly 90% seen once. This receptor was obtained from a woman aged 35 to 70 with stage I lung adenocarcinoma. Sequenced here: peripheral blood, sampled before any cancer treatment.

The DNA for the CDR3 is TGTGCCAGCACCACATCGGCGGGAGAAGAGACCCAGTACTTC. As protein: CASTTSAGEETQYF. The chain couples TRBV7-9 to TRBJ2-5; 7 bases map to TRBD2. Trimming at V came to 7 bases and at J to 3 bases, leaving 8 bases not matched to a gene. Germline CDR1 is SEHNR and CDR2 is FQNEAQ (reference sequence). The CDR3 consists of 14 residues.